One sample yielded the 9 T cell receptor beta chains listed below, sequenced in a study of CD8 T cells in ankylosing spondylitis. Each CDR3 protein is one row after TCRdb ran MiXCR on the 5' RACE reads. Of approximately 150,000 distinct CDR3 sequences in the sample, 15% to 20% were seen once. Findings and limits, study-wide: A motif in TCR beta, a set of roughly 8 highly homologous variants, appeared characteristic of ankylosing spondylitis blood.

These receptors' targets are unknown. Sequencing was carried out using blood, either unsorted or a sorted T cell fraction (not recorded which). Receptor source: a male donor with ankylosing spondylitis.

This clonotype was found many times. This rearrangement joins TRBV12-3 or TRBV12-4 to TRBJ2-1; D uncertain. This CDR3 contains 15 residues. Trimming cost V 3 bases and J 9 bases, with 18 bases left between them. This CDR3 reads CASSLSRATFREQFF. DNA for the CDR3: TGTGCCAGCAGTTTGTCGCGAGCCACCTTCCGTGAGCAGTTCTTC.

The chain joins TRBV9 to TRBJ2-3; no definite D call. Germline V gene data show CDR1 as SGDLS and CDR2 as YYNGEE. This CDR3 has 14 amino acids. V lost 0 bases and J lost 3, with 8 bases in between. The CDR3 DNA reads TGTGCCAGCAGCGTAGCGGCTCTAACAGATACGCAGTATTTT. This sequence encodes CASSVAALTDTQYF.

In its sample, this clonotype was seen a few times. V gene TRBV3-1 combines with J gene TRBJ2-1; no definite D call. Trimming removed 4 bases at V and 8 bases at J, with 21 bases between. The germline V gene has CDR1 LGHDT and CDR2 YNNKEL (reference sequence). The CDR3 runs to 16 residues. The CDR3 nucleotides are TGTGCCAGCAGCCCATTTCGCCTTCTCCGAATGGATGAGCAGTTCTTC. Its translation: CASSPFRLLRMDEQFF.

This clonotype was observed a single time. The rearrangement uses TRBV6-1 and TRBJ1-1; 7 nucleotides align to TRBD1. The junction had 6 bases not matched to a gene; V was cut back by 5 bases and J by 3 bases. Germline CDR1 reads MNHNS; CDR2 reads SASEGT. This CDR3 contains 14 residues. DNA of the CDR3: TGTGCCAGCAGTCCAGGGGGTTTGGACACTGAAGCTTTCTTT. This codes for CASSPGGLDTEAFF.

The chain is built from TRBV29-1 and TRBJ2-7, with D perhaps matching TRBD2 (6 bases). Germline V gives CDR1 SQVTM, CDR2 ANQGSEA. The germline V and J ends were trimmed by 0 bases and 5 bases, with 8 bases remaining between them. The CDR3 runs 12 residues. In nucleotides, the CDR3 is TGCAGCGTTGAAGATCCGGGGGACGAGCAGTACTTC. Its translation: CSVEDPGDEQYF.

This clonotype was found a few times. The CDR3 nucleotides are TGTGCCAGCAGTCCTAGCGCGACCTACGAGCAGTACTTC. Residues: CASSPSATYEQYF. The chain has TRBV12-3 or TRBV12-4 and TRBJ2-7; TRBD2 is a possible D gene (6 bases). With 5 bases removed from V and 2 bases from J, the gap between germline ends came to 10 bases. The CDR3 runs 13 residues.

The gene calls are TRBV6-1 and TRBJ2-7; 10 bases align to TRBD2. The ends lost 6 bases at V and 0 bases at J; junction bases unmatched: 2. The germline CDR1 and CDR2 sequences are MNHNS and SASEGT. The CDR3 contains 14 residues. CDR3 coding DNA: TGTGCCAGCAGCACTAGCGGGGACTCCTACGAGCAGTACTTC. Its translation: CASSTSGDSYEQYF.

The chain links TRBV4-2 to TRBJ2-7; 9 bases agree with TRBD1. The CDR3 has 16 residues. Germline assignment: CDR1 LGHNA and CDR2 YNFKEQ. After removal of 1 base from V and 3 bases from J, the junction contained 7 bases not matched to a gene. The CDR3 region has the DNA TGTGCCAGCAGCCAAGCTTCCCGGGACAGGGACTACGAGCAGTACTTC. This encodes CASSQASRDRDYEQYF.

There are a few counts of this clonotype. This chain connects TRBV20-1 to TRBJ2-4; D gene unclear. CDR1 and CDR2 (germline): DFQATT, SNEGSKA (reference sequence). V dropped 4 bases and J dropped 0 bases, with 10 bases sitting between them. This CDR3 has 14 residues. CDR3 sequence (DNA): TGCAGTGCTACCCGGGTACCAGCCAAAAACATTCAGTACTTC. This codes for CSATRVPAKNIQYF.